The T cell receptor (beta chain) under discussion was sequenced for a study of T cell repertoires in cytomegalovirus infection. As for the study in general: Researchers turned to recently identified HLA-C-restricted CMV epitopes as well as well-studied HLA-B-restricted ones. Public signatures in TCR beta pointed to CMV infection and matching HLA type. Study results and limitations: The study found HLA-C-restricted CMV-specific TCR beta clonotypes dominating the ex vivo response. Individuals carrying CMV plus the relevant HLA were identified by cumulative frequency of public TCR beta families.

TCRdb re-derived calls from the reads in MiXCR, one entry per CDR3 protein. The top ten hold around 12% of the sample, which has about 830,000 distinct CDR3 sequences, about 30% seen once. With regard to this clonotype: What it binds is not known.

The germline CDR1 and CDR2 sequences are MNHEY and SMNVEV (reference sequence). Trimming took 6 bases from V and 0 from J, leaving 15 bases between them. This CDR3 has 16 residues. The sequence was obtained from a human donor in good health (CMV status not recorded). Some clones in this sample may be carry-over from other donors' samples. The rearrangement links TRBV27 to TRBJ2-1; D is uncertain. The sample consisted of cultured CD8+ T cells from PBMCs, taken from culture after CMV antigen stimulation. CDR3 amino acids: CASSPITWSSYNEQFF. The CDR3 DNA reads as TGTGCCAGCAGCCCAATAACTTGGAGCTCCTACAATGAGCAGTTCTTC.